This T cell receptor (beta chain) was identified in a study of blood T cell repertoires in COVID-19. About the research overall: COVID-19 samples, acute and convalescent, were from the United States, Italy and Spain. Sample material is recorded as cDNA or gDNA derived from T cells, B-cell-depleted T cells, or PBMCs.

Per the original methods: Counts of nucleated cells, estimated from reference gene primer amplification, were obtained. Measured with immunoSEQ multiplex PCR; TCRdb has only the in-frame clones, and not every one. V, J and clone size reflect that table, while D and trimming were determined from the DNA. This table holds some 19,000 clones, 85% found once. V lost 4 bases and J lost 15, with 23 bases in between. Germline CDR1 SGHRS, CDR2 YFSETQ. CDR3 length: 14 amino acids. The sequence came from an elderly man with acute or convalescent COVID-19. The sequenced material came from peripheral blood. The rearrangement links TRBV5-1 to TRBJ2-1; weak D call: TRBD1 (6 bases). Written as DNA, the CDR3 is TGCGCCAGCAGCCTGGAAGGGAGTTCGGACAGTTGGTTCTTC. Amino acids: CASSLEGSSDSWFF.